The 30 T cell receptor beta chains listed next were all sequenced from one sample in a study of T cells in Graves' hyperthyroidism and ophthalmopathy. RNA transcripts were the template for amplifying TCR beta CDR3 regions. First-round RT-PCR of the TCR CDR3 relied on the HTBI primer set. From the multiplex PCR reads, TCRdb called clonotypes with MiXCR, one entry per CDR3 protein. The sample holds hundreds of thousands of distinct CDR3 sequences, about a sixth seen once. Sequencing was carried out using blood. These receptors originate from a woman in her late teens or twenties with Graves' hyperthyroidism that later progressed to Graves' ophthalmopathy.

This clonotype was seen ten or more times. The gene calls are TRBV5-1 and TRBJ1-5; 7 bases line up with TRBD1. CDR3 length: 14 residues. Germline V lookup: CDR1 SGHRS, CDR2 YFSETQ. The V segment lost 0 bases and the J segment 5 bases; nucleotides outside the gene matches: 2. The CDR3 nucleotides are TGCGCCAGCAGCTTGGGCGGGACAGATCAGCCCCAGCATTTT. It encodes CASSLGGTDQPQHF.

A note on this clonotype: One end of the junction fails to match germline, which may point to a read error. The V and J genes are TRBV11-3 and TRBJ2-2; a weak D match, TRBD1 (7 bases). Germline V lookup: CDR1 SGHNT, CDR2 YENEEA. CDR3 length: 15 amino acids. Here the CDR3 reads CASSLELQGTGGLFF. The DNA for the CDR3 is TGTGCCAGCAGCTTAGAGTTACAGGGGACCGGGGGGCTGTTTTTT.

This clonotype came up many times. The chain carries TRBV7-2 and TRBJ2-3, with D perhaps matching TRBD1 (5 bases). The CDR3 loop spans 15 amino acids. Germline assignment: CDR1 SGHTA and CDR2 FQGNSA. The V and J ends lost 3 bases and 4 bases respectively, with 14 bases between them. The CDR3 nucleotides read TGTGCCAGCAGCTTGGGGCCTACCCGCCCAGATACGCAGTATTTT. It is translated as CASSLGPTRPDTQYF.

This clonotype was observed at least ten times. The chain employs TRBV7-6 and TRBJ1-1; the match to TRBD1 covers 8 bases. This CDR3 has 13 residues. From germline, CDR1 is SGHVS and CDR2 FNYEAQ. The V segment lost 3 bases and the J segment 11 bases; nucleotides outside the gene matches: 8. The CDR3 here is CASSLGSQGEAFF. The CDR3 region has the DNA TGTGCCAGCAGCTTGGGATCACAGGGGGAGGCTTTCTTT.

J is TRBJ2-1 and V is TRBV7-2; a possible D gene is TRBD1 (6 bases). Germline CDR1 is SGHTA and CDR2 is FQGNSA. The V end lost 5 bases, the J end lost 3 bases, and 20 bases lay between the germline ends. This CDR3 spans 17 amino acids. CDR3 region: CASSRRPVGAIYNEQFF. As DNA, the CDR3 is TGTGCCAGCAGCCGTCGTCCGGTGGGGGCAATCTACAATGAGCAGTTCTTC.

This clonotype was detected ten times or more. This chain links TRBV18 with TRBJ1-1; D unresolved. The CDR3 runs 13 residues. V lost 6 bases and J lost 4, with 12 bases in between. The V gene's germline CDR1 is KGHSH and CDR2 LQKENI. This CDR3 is CASSSFEGTEAFF. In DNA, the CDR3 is TGTGCCAGCTCTTCATTCGAAGGCACTGAAGCTTTCTTT.

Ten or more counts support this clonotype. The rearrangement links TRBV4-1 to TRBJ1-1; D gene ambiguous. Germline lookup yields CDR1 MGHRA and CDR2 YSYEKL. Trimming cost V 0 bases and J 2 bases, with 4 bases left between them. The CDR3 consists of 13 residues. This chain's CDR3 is CASSQDGNTEAFF. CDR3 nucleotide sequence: TGCGCCAGCAGCCAAGACGGTAACACTGAAGCTTTCTTT.

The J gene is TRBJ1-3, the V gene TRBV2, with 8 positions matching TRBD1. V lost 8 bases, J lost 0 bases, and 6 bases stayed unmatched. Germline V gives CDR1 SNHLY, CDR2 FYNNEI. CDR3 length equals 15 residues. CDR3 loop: CASGQGALSGNTIYF. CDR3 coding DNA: TGTGCCAGCGGTCAGGGGGCCCTCTCTGGAAACACCATATATTTT.

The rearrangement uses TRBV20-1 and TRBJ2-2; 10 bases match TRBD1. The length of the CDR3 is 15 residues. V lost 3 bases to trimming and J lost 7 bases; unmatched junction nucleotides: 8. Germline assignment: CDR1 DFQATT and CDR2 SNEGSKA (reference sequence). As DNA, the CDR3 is TGCAGTGCTAGCCCCGGACAGGGGGTTGACGGGGAGCTGTTTTTT. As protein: CSASPGQGVDGELFF.

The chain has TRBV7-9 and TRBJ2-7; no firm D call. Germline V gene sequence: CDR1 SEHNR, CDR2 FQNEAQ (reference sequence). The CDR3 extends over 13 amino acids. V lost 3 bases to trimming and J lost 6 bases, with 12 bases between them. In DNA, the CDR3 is TGTGCCAGCAGCTTTCTTGACAACAGCGAGCAGTACTTC. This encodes CASSFLDNSEQYF.

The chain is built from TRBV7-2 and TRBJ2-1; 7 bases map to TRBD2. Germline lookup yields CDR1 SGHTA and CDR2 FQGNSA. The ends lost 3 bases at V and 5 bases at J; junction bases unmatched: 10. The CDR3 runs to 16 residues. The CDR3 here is CASSFPAGRRNNEQFF. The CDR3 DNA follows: TGTGCCAGCAGCTTCCCAGCGGGGAGGAGAAACAATGAGCAGTTCTTC.

The CDR3 nucleotides read TGTGCCAGCAGCTTGACAGATGCGCTCTACGAGCAGTACTTC. Protein product: CASSLTDALYEQYF. The genes are TRBV5-5 and TRBJ2-7; D is uncertain. CDR3 size: 14 residues. Trimming cost V 1 base and J 3 bases, with 11 bases left between them. Germline V gene lookup returns CDR1 SGHKS and CDR2 YYEKEE (reference sequence).

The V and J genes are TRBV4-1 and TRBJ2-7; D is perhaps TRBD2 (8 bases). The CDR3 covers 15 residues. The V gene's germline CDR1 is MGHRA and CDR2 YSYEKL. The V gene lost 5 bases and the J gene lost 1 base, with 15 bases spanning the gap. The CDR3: CASSYRGGQSYEQYF. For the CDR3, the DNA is TGCGCCAGCAGCTACCGGGGGGGACAGTCCTACGAGCAGTACTTC.

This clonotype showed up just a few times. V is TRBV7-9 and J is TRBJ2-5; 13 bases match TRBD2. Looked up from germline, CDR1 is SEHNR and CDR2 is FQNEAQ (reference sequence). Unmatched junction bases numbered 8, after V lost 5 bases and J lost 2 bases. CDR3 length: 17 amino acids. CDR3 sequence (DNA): TGTGCCAGCAGCCTTGGACTAGCGGGAGAGGCGCAAGAGACCCAGTACTTC. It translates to CASSLGLAGEAQETQYF.

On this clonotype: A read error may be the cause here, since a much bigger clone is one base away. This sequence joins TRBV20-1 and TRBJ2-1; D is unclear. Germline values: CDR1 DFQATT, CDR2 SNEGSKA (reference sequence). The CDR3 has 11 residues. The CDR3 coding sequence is TGCAGTGCACTTCACCCCCCGCAGCAGTGCTTC. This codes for CSALHPPQQCF.

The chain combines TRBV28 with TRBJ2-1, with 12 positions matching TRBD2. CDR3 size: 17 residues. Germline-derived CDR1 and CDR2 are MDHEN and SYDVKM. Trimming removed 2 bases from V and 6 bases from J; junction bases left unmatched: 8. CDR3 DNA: TGTGCCAGCAGTTTACGGACGCTAGCGGGAGGGGCCAATGAGCAGTTCTTC. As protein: CASSLRTLAGGANEQFF. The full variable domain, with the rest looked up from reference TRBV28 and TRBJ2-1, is DVKVTQSSRYLVKRTGEKVFLECVQDMDHENMFWYRQDPGLGLRLIYFSYDVKMKEKGDIPEGYSVSREKKERFSLILESASTNQTSMYLCASSLRTLAGGANEQFFGPGTRLTVL.

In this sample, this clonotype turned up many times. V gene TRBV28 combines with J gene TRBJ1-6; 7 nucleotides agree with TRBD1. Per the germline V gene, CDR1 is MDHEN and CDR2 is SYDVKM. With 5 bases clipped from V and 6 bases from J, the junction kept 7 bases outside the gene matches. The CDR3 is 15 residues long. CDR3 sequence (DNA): TGTGCCAGCAGTCCCTTGACAGGGAGTAATTCACCCCTCCACTTT. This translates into CASSPLTGSNSPLHF.

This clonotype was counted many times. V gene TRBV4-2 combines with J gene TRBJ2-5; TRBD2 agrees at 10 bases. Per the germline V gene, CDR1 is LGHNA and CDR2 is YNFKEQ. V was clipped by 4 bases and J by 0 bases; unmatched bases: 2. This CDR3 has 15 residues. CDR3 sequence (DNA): TGTGCCAGCAGCCCCGGACTAGCGGACCAAGAGACCCAGTACTTC. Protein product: CASSPGLADQETQYF.

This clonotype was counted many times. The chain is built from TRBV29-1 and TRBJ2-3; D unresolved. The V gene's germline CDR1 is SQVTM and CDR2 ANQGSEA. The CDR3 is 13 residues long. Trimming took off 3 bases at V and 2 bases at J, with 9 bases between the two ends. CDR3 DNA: TGCAGCGTTGACTACGCCCTCACAGATACGCAGTATTTT. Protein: CSVDYALTDTQYF.

CDR3 nucleotide sequence: TGTGCCAGCACTCAGTCCTCGGGGGTAGACTATGGCTACACCTTC. Amino acid sequence: CASTQSSGVDYGYTF. V and J are TRBV7-9 and TRBJ1-2; D possibly corresponds to TRBD1 (5 bases). The V and J ends lost 7 bases and 3 bases respectively, with 18 bases between them. Germline CDR1 reads SEHNR; CDR2 reads FQNEAQ (reference sequence). The CDR3 covers 15 residues. The entire variable domain, with the rest obtained from reference TRBV7-9 and TRBJ1-2, is as follows: DTGVSQNPRHKITKRGQNVTFRCDPISEHNRLYWYRQTLGQGPEFLTYFQNEAQLEKSRLLSDRFSAERPKGSFSTLEIQRTEQGDSAMYLCASTQSSGVDYGYTFGSGTRLTVV.

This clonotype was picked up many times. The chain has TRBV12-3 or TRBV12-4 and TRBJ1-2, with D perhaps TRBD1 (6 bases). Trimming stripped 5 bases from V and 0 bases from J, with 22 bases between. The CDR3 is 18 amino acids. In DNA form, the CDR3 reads TGTGCCAGCAGTCCGTTCTTGCTCAGGGGTACGGCTAACTATGGCTACACCTTC. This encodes CASSPFLLRGTANYGYTF.

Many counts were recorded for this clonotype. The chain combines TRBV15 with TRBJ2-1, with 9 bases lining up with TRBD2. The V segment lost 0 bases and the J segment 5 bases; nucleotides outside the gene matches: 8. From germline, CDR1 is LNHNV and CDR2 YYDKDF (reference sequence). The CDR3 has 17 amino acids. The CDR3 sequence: CATSREEPGLAHNEQFF. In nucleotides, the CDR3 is TGTGCCACCAGCAGAGAGGAGCCGGGACTAGCCCACAATGAGCAGTTCTTC.

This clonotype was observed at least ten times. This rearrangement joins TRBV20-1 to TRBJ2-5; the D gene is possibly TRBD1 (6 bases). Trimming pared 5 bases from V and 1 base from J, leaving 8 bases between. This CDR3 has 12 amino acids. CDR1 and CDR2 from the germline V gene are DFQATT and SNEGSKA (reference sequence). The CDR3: CSAARGQETQYF. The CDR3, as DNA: TGCAGTGCTGCCAGGGGCCAAGAGACCCAGTACTTC.

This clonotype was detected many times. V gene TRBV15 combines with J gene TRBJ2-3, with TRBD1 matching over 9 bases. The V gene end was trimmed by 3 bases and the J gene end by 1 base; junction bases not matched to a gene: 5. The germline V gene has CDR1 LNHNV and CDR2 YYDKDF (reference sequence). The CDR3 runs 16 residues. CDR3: CATSRVRTGGTDTQYF. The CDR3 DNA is TGTGCCACCAGCAGGGTTAGGACAGGGGGCACAGATACGCAGTATTTT.

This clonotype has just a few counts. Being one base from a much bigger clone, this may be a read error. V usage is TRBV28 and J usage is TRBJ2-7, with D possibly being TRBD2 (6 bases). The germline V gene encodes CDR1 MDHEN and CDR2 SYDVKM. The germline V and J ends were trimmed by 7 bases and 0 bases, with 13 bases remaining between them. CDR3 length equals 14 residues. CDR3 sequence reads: CASTEGYYSYEQYF. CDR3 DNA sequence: TGTGCCAGCACGGAGGGGTACTACTCCTACGAGCAGTACTTC.

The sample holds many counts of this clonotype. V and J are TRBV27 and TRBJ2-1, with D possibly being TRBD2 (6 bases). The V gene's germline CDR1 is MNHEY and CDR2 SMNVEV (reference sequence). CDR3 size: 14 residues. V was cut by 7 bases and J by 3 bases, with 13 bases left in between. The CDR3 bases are TGTGCCAGCAAAGGGGACTTGGGCTACAATGAGCAGTTCTTC. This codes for CASKGDLGYNEQFF.

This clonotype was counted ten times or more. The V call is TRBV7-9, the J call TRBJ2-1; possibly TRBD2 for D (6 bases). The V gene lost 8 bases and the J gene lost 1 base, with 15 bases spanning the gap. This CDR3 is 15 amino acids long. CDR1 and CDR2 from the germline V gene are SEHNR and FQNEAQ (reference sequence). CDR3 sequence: CASSLGSSSYNEQFF. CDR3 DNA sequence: TGTGCCAGCTCACTCGGGAGTTCTTCCTACAATGAGCAGTTCTTC.

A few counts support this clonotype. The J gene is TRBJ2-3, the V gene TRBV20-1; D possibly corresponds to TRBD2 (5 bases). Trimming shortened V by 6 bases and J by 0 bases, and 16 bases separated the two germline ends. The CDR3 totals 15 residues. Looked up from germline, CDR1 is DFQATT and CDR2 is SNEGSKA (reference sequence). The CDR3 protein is CSADRSGASTDTQYF. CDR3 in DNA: TGCAGTGCCGATCGGAGCGGAGCTAGCACAGATACGCAGTATTTT.

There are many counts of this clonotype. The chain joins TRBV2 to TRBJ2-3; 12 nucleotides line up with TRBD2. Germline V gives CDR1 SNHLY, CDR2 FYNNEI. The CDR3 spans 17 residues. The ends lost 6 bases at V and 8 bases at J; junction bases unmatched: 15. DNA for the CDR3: TGTGCCAGCAGCCAAGTGAAGGAGGGACTAGCGGGTATTACGCAGTATTTT. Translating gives CASSQVKEGLAGITQYF.

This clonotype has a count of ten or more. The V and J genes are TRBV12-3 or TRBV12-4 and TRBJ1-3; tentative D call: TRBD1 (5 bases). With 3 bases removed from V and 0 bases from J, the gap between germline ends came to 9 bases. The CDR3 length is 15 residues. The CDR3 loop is CASSFGHLSGNTIYF. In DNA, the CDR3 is TGTGCCAGCAGTTTTGGACACCTCTCTGGAAACACCATATATTTT.